This TCR beta chain originates from a study of blood T cell repertoires in COVID-19. Germline CDR1 reads SEHNR; CDR2 reads FQNEAQ (reference sequence). V was pared by 5 bases and J by 5 bases, with 15 bases between. This CDR3 is 14 amino acids long. In the study's own analysis: The authors estimated nucleated cell counts from reference gene primer amplification. Repertoires were generated with immunoSEQ multiplex PCR, while TCRdb's copy carries only in-frame clones and drops some. From that table come the V and J calls and clone size; the DNA was used to work out D and trimming. The sample includes approximately 140,000 clones, over 80% of them seen just once. This clone showed up just a few times.

The origin of this receptor is a man older than 75 with acute or convalescent COVID-19. J is TRBJ1-2 and V is TRBV7-9; possible D gene TRBD1, 6 bases. The source material was peripheral blood. CDR3 loop: CASSLNPGQYGYTF. For the CDR3, the DNA is TGTGCCAGCAGCCTTAACCCGGGACAATATGGCTACACCTTC.